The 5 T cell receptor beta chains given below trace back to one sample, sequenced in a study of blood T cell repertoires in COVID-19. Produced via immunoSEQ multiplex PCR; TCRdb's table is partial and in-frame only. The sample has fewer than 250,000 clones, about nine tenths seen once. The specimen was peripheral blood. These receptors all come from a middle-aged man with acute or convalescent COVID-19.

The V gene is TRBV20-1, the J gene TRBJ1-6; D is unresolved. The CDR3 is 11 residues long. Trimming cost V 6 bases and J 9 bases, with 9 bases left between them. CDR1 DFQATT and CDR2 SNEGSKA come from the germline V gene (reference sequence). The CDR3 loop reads CSAPLGSPLHF. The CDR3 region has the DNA TGCAGTGCGCCACTAGGTTCACCCCTCCACTTT.

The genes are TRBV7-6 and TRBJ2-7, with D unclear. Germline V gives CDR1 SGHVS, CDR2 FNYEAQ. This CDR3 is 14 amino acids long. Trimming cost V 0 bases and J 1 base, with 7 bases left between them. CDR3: CASSLASKSYEQYF. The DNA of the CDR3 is TGTGCCAGCAGCTTAGCAAGCAAGTCCTACGAGCAGTACTTC.

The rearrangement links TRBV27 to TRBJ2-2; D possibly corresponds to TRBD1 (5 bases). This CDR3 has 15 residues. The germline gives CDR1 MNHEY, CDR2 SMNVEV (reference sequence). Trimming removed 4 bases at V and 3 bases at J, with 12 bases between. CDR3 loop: CASSYFDSDTGELFF. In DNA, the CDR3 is TGTGCCAGCAGTTACTTCGACAGTGACACCGGGGAGCTGTTTTTT.

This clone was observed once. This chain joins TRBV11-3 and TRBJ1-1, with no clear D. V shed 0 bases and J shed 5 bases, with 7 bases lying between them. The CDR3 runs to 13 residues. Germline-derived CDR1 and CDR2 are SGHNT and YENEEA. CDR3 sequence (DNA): TGTGCCAGCAGCTTAGATCGGAGGACTGAAGCTTTCTTT. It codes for CASSLDRRTEAFF.

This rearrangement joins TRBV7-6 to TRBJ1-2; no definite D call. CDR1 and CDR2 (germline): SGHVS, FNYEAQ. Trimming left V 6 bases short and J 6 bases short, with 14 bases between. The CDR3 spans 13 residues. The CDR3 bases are TGTGCCAGCAGTCCTCCGGAGGCAGATGGCTACACCTTC. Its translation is CASSPPEADGYTF.